This entry is about one T cell receptor beta chain. This specimen belongs to a study of blood T cell repertoires in COVID-19. In the study overall: Material from acute and convalescent COVID-19 was sourced from the United States, Italy and Spain.

Assay: immunoSEQ multiplex PCR; the TCRdb copy retains only in-frame clones and omits some. The table shows over 130,000 clones, with about four fifths occurring only once. Material: PBMCs or T cells enriched from blood (not recorded which). This clonotype originated in a woman in her forties or fifties with acute COVID-19.

The CDR3 nucleotides are TGTGCCAGTAAGAATGACAGACTTAATGAAAAACTGTTTTTT. It codes for CASKNDRLNEKLFF. The gene calls are TRBV13 and TRBJ1-4; D is perhaps TRBD1 (5 bases). CDR1 is PRHDT and CDR2 is FYEKMQ in the germline V gene (reference sequence). The CDR3 has 14 residues. V shed 9 bases and J shed 4 bases, with 15 bases lying between them.